This TCR beta chain was sequenced for a study of technical replicates of blood from several donors. Here immunoSEQ multiplex PCR was the method, and the copy in TCRdb shows in-frame clones only, minus some. Of 65,000 to 90,000 clones in the sample, roughly 90% are singletons; the top ten hold approximately 5%. The TCR originated in a human donor in good health. Some clones in this sample may be carry-over from other donors' samples. Specimen: PBMCs.

CDR3: CASSLSGGATDTQYF. The CDR3 DNA follows: TGTGCCAGCAGCCTAAGCGGGGGGGCTACAGATACGCAGTATTTT. The rearrangement uses TRBV5-4 and TRBJ2-3, with 10 bases fitting TRBD2. The CDR3 has 15 amino acids. The germline CDR1 and CDR2 sequences are SGHNT and YYREEE (reference sequence). V dropped 4 bases and J dropped 3; count of bases not matched to a gene: 5. The whole variable domain, filled in from reference TRBV5-4 and TRBJ2-3, reads ETGVTQSPTHLIKTRGQQVTLRCSSQSGHNTVSWYQQALGQGPQFIFQYYREEENGRGNFPPRFSGLQFPNYSSELNVNALELDDSALYLCASSLSGGATDTQYFGPGTRLTVL.